This TCR beta chain was observed in a study of blood T cell repertoires in COVID-19 (dated by TCRdb to about 2020). In terms of the full investigation: Samples covering the acute and convalescent phases of COVID-19 were provided by collaborators in the United States, Italy and Spain. The material from the prospective study consisted of cDNA or gDNA derived from T cells, B-cell-depleted T cells, or PBMCs. Deeply sampled blood TCRbeta repertoires from subjects exposed to, actively infected with, or recovered from COVID-19 were included in the dataset. A freely available public database, intended as a resource for researchers studying the immune response to SARS-CoV-2, is where the repertoires were released. Samples came from the ongoing ImmuneRACE study (first 160 participants) plus 1,254 subjects from 6 global collaborators. The sample metadata nearly always contained a de-identified subject ID, COVID-19 status, age in years and sex. Where available, HLA class I and class II types were taken from metadata supplied by the sample provider and were not determined by assay-based typing. The research as a whole found: How much clinical and demographic metadata was included differed by source and by participant, and the metadata was provided uncurated.

Trimming takes 4 bases off V and 4 bases off J; junction bases not matched to a gene: 7. The CDR3, cysteine through phenylalanine, is 14 amino acids long. The kept DNA is CDR3 alone, 42 bases in frame from the first base. Reading the germline V gene (reference sequence) gives CDR1 SGHNT and CDR2 YYREEE. The immunoSEQ Assay, a bias-controlled multiplex PCR, was used to amplify TCRbeta CDR3 regions from genomic DNA. The original pipeline was this. The number of nucleated cells in each sample was estimated from the amplification of reference gene primers within the assay. To quantify the absolute abundance of each unique TCRbeta CDR3 rearrangement, sequence reads were collapsed and filtered. Productive Simpson clonality was computed per sample as the square root of Simpson's diversity index over productive rearrangements. TCRdb mirrors the immuneACCESS table, restricted to in-frame sequences. Some clones are absent from its copies; in checked studies, under half trace to an unresolved V gene, and the reason for the others is unknown. D and trimming come from the DNA, and the V and J calls and clone size come from that table. For this sample the table gives 150,000 to 200,000 clones, of which around nine tenths were detected only once. Around 13% of the sample is in the top ten clones.

At one collaborating source in Seattle, patients were enrolled during active infection and were followed longitudinally through the course of disease. The collaborating institutions used their own protocols to collect whole blood in K2EDTA tubes. For TCRbeta analysis, collaborator samples were shipped as frozen whole blood, as isolated PBMCs, or as DNA extracted from either sample type. Concerning this clone itself: Its antigen has not been determined. Per-nucleotide qualities are absent, and no much larger clonotype sits a single base away.

The receptor chain draws on TRBV5-4 and TRBJ2-7; 8 middle bases align to TRBD2. The sample was peripheral blood. The receptor was isolated from a woman in her 70s with COVID-19, enrolled during active disease. The CDR3 corresponds to CASSSTGTRYEQYF. The DNA is TGTGCCAGCAGCAGTACCGGGACTAGATACGAGCAGTACTTC.